This entry features one T cell receptor (beta chain) sequence. Its cognate antigen is unknown. Sequencing ends 3 residues short of the CDR3 end; the germline J gene provides the rest. The source of the sample is a study of T cell clonality in common variable immunodeficiency. Findings of the study overall: Compared with healthy controls, CVID subjects showed increased TCRbeta clonality, mostly in about a third. CVID subjects shared fewer TCRbeta clones than healthy controls did. Common variable immunodeficiency TCR beta sequences reportedly had fewer deletions and N-nucleotide insertions.

Assay: immunoSEQ multiplex PCR; the TCRdb copy retains only in-frame clones and omits some. The record shows some 30,000 clones for this sample, with no singletons present. The CDR3 contains 14 residues. Looked up from germline, CDR1 is MNHNS and CDR2 is SASEGT. V trimming: 4 bases; J trimming: 2 bases; junction bases outside the gene matches: 1. Sample: peripheral blood mononuclear cells. The TCR originated in a human donor with common variable immunodeficiency. The chain combines TRBV6-1 with TRBJ1-2; 10 bases fit TRBD1. The CDR3 bases that were read are TGTGCCAGCAGTGGGACAGGGGGAAACTATGGC. This sequence encodes CASSGTGGNYG. The CDR3 in full is CASSGTGGNYGYTF.